Described below is a single T cell receptor (beta chain) sequence and its context. What it binds is not known. The data belong to a study of beta chain features in type 1 diabetes. About the study: Approximately 100 million sorted cells were examined across all samples.

Overall study findings and caveats: VDJ junctions from patients with type 1 diabetes contained fewer insertions and more deletions. In comparison with healthy donors, patients had naive, central memory and Treg TCRB repertoires that appeared more similar. Shorter TCRB CDR3s, moderately but significantly so, were found in Type 1 diabetes patients in all four CD4+ subsets.

Reverse transcribing all isolated RNA meant expressed TCRB transcripts were sequenced. Sequencing was performed with immunoSEQ multiplex PCR; in TCRdb, only in-frame clones are kept and a portion is missing. The sample holds over 300,000 clones, around 9.7% seen once. Researchers reported sorting CD4+ naive, central memory, regulatory and stem cell-like memory cells via CD45RO/CCR7/CD25/CD127/CD95/CD27. The CDR3 totals 13 residues. The germline gives CDR1 SEHNR, CDR2 FQNEAQ (reference sequence). V was trimmed by 7 bases and J by 1 base, leaving 9 bases between them. The chain carries TRBV7-9 and TRBJ2-3, with D possibly matching TRBD1 (5 bases). The receptor comes from a young man with type 1 diabetes. Specimen: central memory CD4+ T cells from blood. CDR3 bases: TGTGCCAGCACCAGGGCCGGCACAGATACGCAGTATTTT. Protein sequence: CASTRAGTDTQYF.